This T cell receptor beta chain was found in a study of T cells after yellow fever vaccination. Broader study findings: Researchers report a weaker secondary response that nonetheless peaked faster, day 5 versus 15. Some clonotypes, a small share, were shared between CD4 and CD8 compartments.

The table lists this clonotype with many counts. What it binds is unknown. Per germline, CDR1 MNHEY and CDR2 SVGEGT. The CDR3 covers 16 residues. Trimming cost V 4 bases and J 3 bases; bases outside gene matches: 5. MiXCR, applied by TCRdb to the 5' RACE reads, yields one record per CDR3 protein. The repertoire includes about 240,000 distinct CDR3 sequences, about 7% of them detected once, and around 0.9% sits in the top ten. This TCR derives from a man between 25 and 39 years old who received the YFV17D yellow fever vaccine. Sequenced material: CD4+ T cells sorted from PBMCs, taken 15 days after the yellow fever booster vaccination. This chain connects TRBV6-2 or TRBV6-3 to TRBJ2-1; 11 bases are shared with TRBD2. The CDR3 sequence: CASSSPGLADYNEQFF. CDR3 nucleotides: TGTGCCAGCAGTTCCCCGGGACTAGCGGACTACAATGAGCAGTTCTTC.